The clone carrying this T cell receptor (beta chain) came up many times. Its antigen remains unidentified. The junction departs from the called germline gene at one end, perhaps through a read error. The entry originates in a study of beta chain features in type 1 diabetes. Study-wide results and limits: In these data, an HLA type influence on TCRB rearrangement remained unresolved. For Type 1 diabetes patients, all four CD4+ subsets carried TCRB CDR3s that were moderately but significantly shorter.

The germline gives CDR1 KGHSH, CDR2 LQKENI. The CDR3 has 14 amino acids. Averaging roughly 0.12 L, one heparinised blood draw came from each individual donor. CD4+ naive, central memory, regulatory and stem cell-like memory cells were sorted via CD45RO/CCR7/CD25/CD127/CD95/CD27. Purity exceeding 95% was reached by all sorted populations. Expressed TCRB transcripts got sequenced, as all isolated RNA was reverse transcribed. TCRdb keeps only in-frame clones here, not all; method: immunoSEQ multiplex PCR. The sample records more than 300,000 clones, around 9.7% being singletons. Material: central memory CD4+ T cells from blood. This chain joins TRBV18 and TRBJ2-3, with 9 bases fitting TRBD2. This clonotype originated in a man in his thirties or forties with type 1 diabetes. Here the CDR3 reads CASSPGTSKDTQYF. The CDR3 DNA reads TGTGCCAGCTCCCCCGGGACTAGCAAAGATACGCAGTATTTT.